The entry below gives a single T cell receptor beta chain sequence along with its context. No antigen is known for it. This record belongs to a study of cytomegalovirus exposure and HLA in healthy donors. CDR1 is MDHEN and CDR2 is SYDVKM in the germline V gene. This CDR3 contains 14 residues. Trimming took 4 bases from V and 7 from J; bases not matched to a gene: 6. Primers: 60 Vbeta forward and 13 Jbeta reverse. Profiling relied on immunoSEQ multiplex PCR, and the TCRdb table lists in-frame clones only, not all of them. Among some 59,000 clones listed, about four fifths were seen once. Study results and limitations: The authors listed about 170 TCR beta chains as cytomegalovirus-associated. Across donors, sequencing depth was assumed by presence/absence analyses to be roughly uniform. In a later analysis, HLA-C alleles had the fewest associated TCRs, DRB1 alleles the most.

The TCR originated in a woman between 18 and 29 years old in good health and CMV-seronegative. Material for sequencing was PBMCs. The chain employs TRBV28 and TRBJ1-5; 8 bases line up with TRBD1. The CDR3 loop reads CASSSGQGSQPQHF. In DNA, the CDR3 is TGTGCCAGCAGTTCCGGACAGGGAAGCCAGCCCCAGCATTTT.